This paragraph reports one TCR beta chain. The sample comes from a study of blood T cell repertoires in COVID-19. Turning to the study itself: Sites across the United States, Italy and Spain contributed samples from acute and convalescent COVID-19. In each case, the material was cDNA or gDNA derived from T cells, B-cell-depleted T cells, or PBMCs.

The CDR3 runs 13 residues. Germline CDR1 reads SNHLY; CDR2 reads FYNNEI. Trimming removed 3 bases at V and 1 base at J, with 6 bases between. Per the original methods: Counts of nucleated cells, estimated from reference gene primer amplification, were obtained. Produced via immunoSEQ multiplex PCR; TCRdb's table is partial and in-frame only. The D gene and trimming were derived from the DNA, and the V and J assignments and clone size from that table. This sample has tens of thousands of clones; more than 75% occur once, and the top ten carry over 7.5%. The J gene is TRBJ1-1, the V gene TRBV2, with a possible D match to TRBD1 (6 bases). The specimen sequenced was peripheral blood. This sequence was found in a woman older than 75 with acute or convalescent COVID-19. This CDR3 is CASSDRGNTEAFF. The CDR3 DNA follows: TGTGCCAGCAGTGACAGGGGGAACACTGAAGCTTTCTTT. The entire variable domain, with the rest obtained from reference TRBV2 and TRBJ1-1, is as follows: EPEVTQTPSHQVTQMGQEVILRCVPISNHLYFYWYRQILGQKVEFLVSFYNNEISEKSEIFDDQFSVERPDGSNFTLKIRSTKLEDSAMYFCASSDRGNTEAFFGQGTRLTVV.